The entry below describes one TCR beta chain. Its antigen is unidentified. The sample belongs to a study of blood T cells in healthy people across ages. Drawing of peripheral blood yielded roughly 9.8 milliliters from each donor. With each sample, at least 6 micrograms of total RNA were extracted. The authors ran a second PCR of 7 to 11 cycles using a sample-barcoded 5' primer and a J-beta primer mix. Via MiXCR, TCRdb re-called the 5' RACE reads, giving one row per CDR3 protein. Of fewer than 2,000,000 distinct CDR3 sequences in the sample, about two fifths are singletons; the top ten hold about 21%. Overall study findings and caveats: Changes in expanded clonotypes were possibly confounded, as the CMV status of donors was unknown.

This CDR3 has 12 amino acids. Trimming took 3 bases from V and 15 from J, leaving 14 bases between them. Germline assignment: CDR1 KGHDR and CDR2 SFDVKD. This receptor was taken from a human donor in good health. Sequenced material: blood. The rearrangement joins TRBV24-1 to TRBJ1-5; D not resolved. Here the CDR3 DNA reads TGTGCCACCAGTGATGCTAGTTCCGATGTGCATTTT. It yields the protein CATSDASSDVHF.